This T cell receptor (beta chain) was recovered during a study of response to subunit inactivated influenza vaccine. Study-level results: A suggestion made by the authors is that each seasonal influenza vaccination recruits few new T cells.

Germline V gene lookup returns CDR1 SGHTA and CDR2 FQGNSA. The CDR3 loop spans 11 amino acids. Between the trimmed V and J ends, which lost 5 bases and 10 bases, there was a span of 9 bases. Remarks on this clonotype: Its matching antigen is unknown.

TCRdb analysed the RT-PCR reads with MiXCR anew, one entry per CDR3 protein. The table shows around 850,000 distinct CDR3 sequences, with around 18% occurring only once. This chain connects TRBV7-2 to TRBJ2-1; D possibly corresponds to TRBD2 (6 bases). This clonotype was obtained from a man between 45 and 60 years old who received an inactivated influenza vaccine. Specimen: PBMCs from blood, collected more than 4 days after vaccination. Written as DNA, the CDR3 is TGTGCCAGCAGCGGGGGGTACGAGCAGTTCTTC. It specifies CASSGGYEQFF.